Given below is one T cell receptor beta chain in context. The Seattle patients, enrolled during active infection, were followed longitudinally. This sample was included in a study of blood T cell repertoires in COVID-19. Study background: Sites in the United States, Italy and Spain provided acute and convalescent COVID-19 samples. PBMCs, B-cell-depleted T cells, or T cells were the source of the cDNA or gDNA that made up the material.

V lost 2 bases and J 10 bases, leaving 13 bases between the germline ends. Germline values: CDR1 SGHDT, CDR2 YYEEEE. The CDR3 spans 14 residues. In the source study's methods: How many nucleated cells were present was estimated from reference gene primer amplification. Using immunoSEQ multiplex PCR, the repertoire was profiled, and TCRdb retains in-frame clones only, with some absent. D and trimming come from the DNA, and the V and J calls and clone size come from that table. The sample has roughly 400,000 clones, around 87% seen once. The chain recombines TRBV5-6 with TRBJ1-6, with D unresolved. The source is a woman aged 60 to 75 with COVID-19, enrolled during active disease. The sample comprised peripheral blood. This CDR3 reads CASSFTVPGSPLHF. In nucleotides, the CDR3 is TGTGCCAGCAGCTTTACCGTGCCCGGGTCACCCCTCCACTTT. Variable domain in full (rest from reference TRBV5-6 and TRBJ1-6): DAGVTQSPTHLIKTRGQQVTLRCSPKSGHDTVSWYQQALGQGPQFIFQYYEEEERQRGNFPDRFSGHQFPNYSSELNVNALLLGDSALYLCASSFTVPGSPLHFGNGTRLTVT.